At least ten counts were recorded for the clone carrying this T cell receptor (beta chain). There are 13 residues in the CDR3. Deletions cut 5 bases from V and 0 bases from J, with 7 bases between. Germline V gene sequence: CDR1 SGHTA, CDR2 FQGNSA. Attachment of unique molecular identifiers was made to individual cDNA molecules. TCRdb reanalysed the 5' RACE reads using MiXCR and keeps one entry per CDR3 protein. The data show around 40,000 distinct CDR3 sequences, with approximately 6% seen just once and approximately 4.6% held by the top ten. These data are taken from a study of early T cells in non-severe SARS-CoV-2 infection. The overall study: The study sequenced bulk RNA from unsorted whole blood, with chains unpaired.

The sample taken for sequencing was whole blood. The rearrangement links TRBV7-2 to TRBJ1-1; D is ambiguous. The receptor's source is an adult who was a healthcare worker with PCR-confirmed SARS-CoV-2 infection or an uninfected control (not recorded which). For the CDR3, the DNA is TGTGCCAGCAGCCCACGTCTGAACACTGAAGCTTTCTTT. As protein: CASSPRLNTEAFF.